Each of the 2 T cell receptor beta chains below was sequenced from the same sample in a study of human T cells and chemical hapten exposure. Time point in this sample: patch test 1, 2 weeks after DPC sensitization. Treatment given: therapeutic diphenylcyclopropenone sensitization with weekly scalp DPC. TCRdb analysed the RACE reads with MiXCR anew, one entry per CDR3 protein. The sample lists under 150,000 distinct CDR3 sequences; roughly 12% were seen once. The material sequenced was whole blood, taken in connection with sensitization to the hapten diphenylcyclopropenone (DPC). All receptors derive from a woman aged 45-60 years with alopecia areata. Some clones in this sample may be carry-over from other donors' samples.

In this sample, this clonotype turned up a few times. The chain is built from TRBV18 and TRBJ1-1; no reliable D call. The CDR3 sequence is 15 residues long. V was pared by 6 bases and J by 0 bases, with 14 bases between. Per the germline V gene, CDR1 is KGHSH and CDR2 is LQKENI. The CDR3 reads CASSPLDGMNTEAFF. In DNA, the CDR3 is TGTGCCAGCTCCCCATTGGACGGAATGAACACTGAAGCTTTCTTT. Full variable domain (outside the CDR3, taken from reference TRBV18 and TRBJ1-1): NAGVMQNPRHLVRRRGQEARLRCSPMKGHSHVYWYRQLPEEGLKFMVYLQKENIIDESGMPKERFSAEFPKEGPSILRIQQVVRGDSAAYFCASSPLDGMNTEAFFGQGTRLTVV.

At least ten counts were recorded for this clonotype. CDR3 bases: TGTGCCAGCAGGGAAGGGGGTACCGGAGGCGAGCAGTACTTC. Translated: CASREGGTGGEQYF. The chain is built from TRBV7-2 and TRBJ2-7, with D perhaps TRBD1 (6 bases). CDR1 SGHTA and CDR2 FQGNSA come from the germline V gene. This CDR3 is 14 amino acids long. Trimming took off 6 bases at V and 6 bases at J, with 18 bases between the two ends.